There are a few counts of the clone carrying this T cell receptor beta chain. The antigen remains unidentified. This sample was included in a study of T cell repertoires in cytomegalovirus infection. Study summary: CMV epitopes in the study were HLA-C-restricted (recently identified) and HLA-B-restricted (well studied). TCR beta signatures that were public indicated CMV infection and matching HLA type.

V was clipped by 8 bases and J by 2 bases; unmatched bases: 11. This CDR3 has 17 residues. Germline CDR1 MDHEN, CDR2 SYDVKM. Via MiXCR, TCRdb re-called the reads, giving one row per CDR3 protein. The data show about a million distinct CDR3 sequences, with 31% seen just once and around 15% held by the top ten. Notes on the study in general: Individuals carrying CMV plus the relevant HLA were identified by cumulative frequency of public TCR beta families. HLA-C-restricted CMV clonotypes gave the most frequent clonotype in two of eight donors.

The sequence was obtained from a human donor in good health (CMV status not recorded). Some clones in this sample may be carry-over from other donors' samples. Sequenced material: cultured CD8+ T cells from PBMCs, taken from culture after CMV antigen stimulation. This sequence joins TRBV28 and TRBJ2-4; 11 positions agree with TRBD1. CDR3 residues: CASWGTGGNYPKNIQYF. The CDR3 bases are TGTGCCAGCTGGGGGACAGGGGGAAACTATCCCAAAAACATTCAGTACTTC.